Listed here are 18 T cell receptor beta chains from one sample, sequenced in a study of CD8 T cells in Susac syndrome. Reverse transcription used about 0.5 to 1 ug RNA and random hexamers. TCRdb re-derived calls from the immunoSEQ multiplex PCR reads in MiXCR, one entry per CDR3 protein. The sample comprises around 150,000 distinct CDR3 sequences, 85% to 95% of which are singletons, and roughly 0.17% rests with the top ten. The sample taken for sequencing was CD8+ T cells from PBMCs. The receptors shown here come from a human donor with Susac syndrome.

In this sample, this clonotype turned up once. The genes are TRBV12-3 or TRBV12-4 and TRBJ2-6; TRBD1 aligns across 9 bases. V shed 5 bases, J shed 0 bases, and the junction held 5 bases outside the gene matches. This CDR3 has 17 amino acids. This CDR3 reads CASSPRDRDSGANVLTF. In nucleotides, the CDR3 is TGTGCCAGCAGTCCCCGGGACAGGGACTCTGGGGCCAACGTCCTGACTTTC.

This rearrangement joins TRBV20-1 to TRBJ2-7; TRBD1 aligns across 7 bases. This CDR3 spans 14 amino acids. Germline lookup yields CDR1 DFQATT and CDR2 SNEGSKA (reference sequence). The J segment lost 0 bases and the V segment lost 3 bases, leaving 5 bases of the junction unmatched. As DNA, the CDR3 is TGCAGTGCTAGGAACCGGGACAGCTCCTACGAGCAGTACTTC. Residues: CSARNRDSSYEQYF.

The chain is built from TRBV11-2 and TRBJ2-1; TRBD2 agrees at 10 bases. The V segment lost 3 bases and the J segment 0 bases; nucleotides outside the gene matches: 5. CDR1 is SGHAT and CDR2 is FQNNGV in the germline V gene. The CDR3 runs 17 residues. The CDR3 nucleotides read TGTGCCAGCAGCTTTCCTAGCGGGAGAGGCTCCTACAATGAGCAGTTCTTC. This translates into CASSFPSGRGSYNEQFF. The whole variable domain, filled in from reference TRBV11-2 and TRBJ2-1, reads EAGVAQSPRYKIIEKRQSVAFWCNPISGHATLYWYQQILGQGPKLLIQFQNNGVVDDSQLPKDRFSAERLKGVDSTLKIQPAKLEDSAVYLCASSFPSGRGSYNEQFFGPGTRLTVL.

The chain has TRBV6-6 and TRBJ2-5, with a weak D call TRBD2 (7 bases). The germline CDR1 and CDR2 sequences are MNHNY and SVGAGI (reference sequence). This CDR3 comprises 12 residues. V was shortened by 9 bases and J by 3 bases, with 11 bases between the two germline ends. CDR3 nucleotide sequence: TGTGCCAGTATAGGGGGGGAAGAGACCCAGTACTTC. This encodes CASIGGEETQYF.

This chain links TRBV20-1 with TRBJ1-3; D not resolved. The CDR3 loop spans 12 amino acids. Germline V lookup: CDR1 DFQATT, CDR2 SNEGSKA (reference sequence). Trimming pared 3 bases from V and 8 bases from J, leaving 11 bases between. The CDR3 coding sequence is TGCAGTGCTAGGGGAGAGGCGGACACCATATATTTT. It translates to CSARGEADTIYF.

This clonotype showed up just once. The chain uses TRBV11-2 and TRBJ2-1; TRBD2 matches 10 bases. The CDR3 is 18 residues long. V dropped 6 bases and J dropped 2; count of bases not matched to a gene: 13. Germline CDR1 is SGHAT and CDR2 is FQNNGV. The CDR3 sequence is CASSKREGLFSPYNEQFF. In DNA, the CDR3 is TGTGCCAGCAGTAAGCGGGAGGGCCTTTTTAGCCCCTACAATGAGCAGTTCTTC.

This chain connects TRBV5-4 to TRBJ2-1, with TRBD1 as a possible D gene (6 bases). V was cut by 1 base and J by 7 bases, with 15 bases left in between. Germline CDR1 SGHNT, CDR2 YYREEE (reference sequence). This CDR3 comprises 15 residues. The CDR3 sequence: CASSLRQGRANEQFF. In DNA form, the CDR3 reads TGTGCCAGCAGCTTGAGGCAGGGGCGGGCTAATGAGCAGTTCTTC.

V gene TRBV4-1 combines with J gene TRBJ2-3; D unclear. V lost 3 bases, J lost 0 bases, and 7 bases lay in between. The CDR3 loop spans 14 amino acids. The germline V gene encodes CDR1 MGHRA and CDR2 YSYEKL. The CDR3 nucleotides read TGCGCCAGCAGCCATATCACTAGCACAGATACGCAGTATTTT. Protein: CASSHITSTDTQYF.

This clonotype has only one observation. The chain has TRBV13 and TRBJ2-1, with no clear D. The CDR3 is made up of 13 amino acids. The V gene lost 5 bases and the J gene lost 10 bases, with 15 bases spanning the gap. Germline V gene data show CDR1 as PRHDT and CDR2 as FYEKMQ (reference sequence). CDR3 sequence reads: CASSPSGRREQFF. DNA of the CDR3: TGTGCCAGCAGCCCGTCCGGTAGAAGGGAGCAGTTCTTC.

The CDR3 protein is CSVLSDRTNTEAFF. In DNA, the CDR3 is TGCAGCGTTCTTTCGGACAGGACGAACACTGAAGCTTTCTTT. The chain uses TRBV29-1 and TRBJ1-1, with 7 bases aligning to TRBD1. V shed 5 bases, J shed 1 base, and the junction held 7 bases outside the gene matches. The CDR3 length is 14 residues. Germline CDR1 SQVTM, CDR2 ANQGSEA.

This chain connects TRBV5-4 to TRBJ2-7, with TRBD1 as a possible D gene (6 bases). The CDR3 is 14 residues long. Germline V gene data show CDR1 as SGHNT and CDR2 as YYREEE (reference sequence). V was trimmed by 2 bases and J by 6 bases, leaving 15 bases between them. Here the CDR3 DNA reads TGTGCCAGCAGCTTTGATGTACAGGGCCCCGAGCAGTACTTC. This encodes CASSFDVQGPEQYF. Based on the CDR3 plus reference TRBV5-4 and TRBJ2-7, the full variable domain is ETGVTQSPTHLIKTRGQQVTLRCSSQSGHNTVSWYQQALGQGPQFIFQYYREEENGRGNFPPRFSGLQFPNYSSELNVNALELDDSALYLCASSFDVQGPEQYFGPGTRLTVT.

This chain's CDR3 is CATSLAEHNEQFF. Written as DNA, the CDR3 is TGTGCCACCAGCCTAGCGGAGCACAATGAGCAGTTCTTC. The chain combines TRBV24-1 with TRBJ2-1; 7 bases map to TRBD2. The CDR3 consists of 13 residues. The V and J ends lost 7 bases and 5 bases, in that order; junction bases with no gene match: 4. The germline CDR1 and CDR2 sequences are KGHDR and SFDVKD.

This chain joins TRBV30 and TRBJ2-1, with unresolved D. CDR1 is GTSNPN, CDR2 SVGIG, per germline (reference sequence). The ends were cut back, 4 bases at V and 8 bases at J, with 12 bases in the middle. The CDR3 extends over 12 amino acids. The CDR3 loop reads CAWTVVPHEQFF. The DNA of the CDR3 is TGTGCCTGGACTGTTGTACCGCATGAGCAGTTCTTC.

The chain couples TRBV27 to TRBJ2-7; D remains ambiguous. The CDR3 runs 15 residues. Trimming pared 3 bases from V and 0 bases from J, leaving 12 bases between. Germline CDR1 reads MNHEY; CDR2 reads SMNVEV (reference sequence). The DNA for the CDR3 is TGTGCCAGCAGTTTCGTCCGGACCAGCTCCTACGAGCAGTACTTC. Residues: CASSFVRTSSYEQYF.

This rearrangement joins TRBV4-1 to TRBJ2-1; perhaps TRBD2 as D (5 bases). Germline CDR1 MGHRA, CDR2 YSYEKL. CDR3 length: 13 amino acids. The V end lost 3 bases, the J end lost 5 bases, and 8 bases lay between the germline ends. The CDR3 DNA sequence: TGCGCCAGCAGCCACCCGGGGAACAATGAGCAGTTCTTC. Encoded protein: CASSHPGNNEQFF.

The chain is built from TRBV3-1 and TRBJ2-1; possible D gene TRBD2, 7 bases. Germline CDR1 reads LGHDT; CDR2 reads YNNKEL (reference sequence). Trimming cost V 5 bases and J 7 bases, with 12 bases left between them. The CDR3 loop spans 13 amino acids. CDR3 bases: TGTGCCAGCAGCGGGGGGGCGGGGAATGAGCAGTTCTTC. It yields the protein CASSGGAGNEQFF.

A single count supports this clonotype. The V gene is TRBV29-1, the J gene TRBJ2-7; 9 nucleotides match TRBD2. Germline assignment: CDR1 SQVTM and CDR2 ANQGSEA. The CDR3 is 15 amino acids. J lost 0 bases, V lost 6 bases, and 9 bases had no gene match. Here the CDR3 reads CSVPRASGDSYEQYF. The CDR3 nucleotides are TGCAGCGTCCCGCGGGCTAGCGGGGACTCCTACGAGCAGTACTTC.

This rearrangement joins TRBV28 to TRBJ2-1; a possible D gene is TRBD2 (6 bases). The germline V gene encodes CDR1 MDHEN and CDR2 SYDVKM. This CDR3 region has 14 residues. Deletions cut 3 bases from V and 8 bases from J, with 14 bases between. The CDR3 sequence: CASSLSGPGHEQFF. The CDR3 DNA follows: TGTGCCAGCAGTTTGAGCGGGCCGGGACATGAGCAGTTCTTC.